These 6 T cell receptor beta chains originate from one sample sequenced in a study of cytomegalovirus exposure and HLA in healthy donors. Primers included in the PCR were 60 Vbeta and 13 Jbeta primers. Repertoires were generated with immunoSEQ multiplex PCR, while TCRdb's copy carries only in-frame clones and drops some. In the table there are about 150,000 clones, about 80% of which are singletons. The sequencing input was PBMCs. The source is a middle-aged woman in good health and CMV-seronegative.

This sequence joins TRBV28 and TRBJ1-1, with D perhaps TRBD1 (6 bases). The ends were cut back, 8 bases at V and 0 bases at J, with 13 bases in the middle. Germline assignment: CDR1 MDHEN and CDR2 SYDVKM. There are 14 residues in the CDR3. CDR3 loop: CASVYGTMNTEAFF. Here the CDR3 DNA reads TGTGCCAGCGTCTACGGGACAATGAACACTGAAGCTTTCTTT. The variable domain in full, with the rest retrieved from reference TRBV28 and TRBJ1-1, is DVKVTQSSRYLVKRTGEKVFLECVQDMDHENMFWYRQDPGLGLRLIYFSYDVKMKEKGDIPEGYSVSREKKERFSLILESASTNQTSMYLCASVYGTMNTEAFFGQGTRLTVV.

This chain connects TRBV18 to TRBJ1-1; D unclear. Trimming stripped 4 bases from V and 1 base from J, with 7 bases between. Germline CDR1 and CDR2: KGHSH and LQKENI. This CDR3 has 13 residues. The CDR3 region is CASSRVENTEAFF. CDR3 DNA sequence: TGTGCCAGCTCACGAGTCGAGAACACTGAAGCTTTCTTT.

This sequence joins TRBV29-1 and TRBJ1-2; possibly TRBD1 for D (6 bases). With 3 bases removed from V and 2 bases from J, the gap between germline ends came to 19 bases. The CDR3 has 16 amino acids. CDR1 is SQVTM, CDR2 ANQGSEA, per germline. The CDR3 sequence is CSVDGSNRDANYGYTF. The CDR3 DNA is TGCAGCGTTGACGGTTCTAACAGGGATGCCAACTATGGCTACACCTTC.

In DNA form, the CDR3 reads TGTGCCAGCAACCAGGGAGGAGGCACTGAAGCTTTCTTT. Its translation is CASNQGGGTEAFF. This chain uses TRBV11-2 with TRBJ1-1; the D gene is possibly TRBD1 (5 bases). Germline V lookup: CDR1 SGHAT, CDR2 FQNNGV. This CDR3 comprises 13 residues. V was clipped by 7 bases and J by 4 bases, with 13 bases between them.

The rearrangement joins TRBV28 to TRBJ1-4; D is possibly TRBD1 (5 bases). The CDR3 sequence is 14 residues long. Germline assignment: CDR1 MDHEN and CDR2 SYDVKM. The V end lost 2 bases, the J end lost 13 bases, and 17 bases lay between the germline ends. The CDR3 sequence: CASSLTGRRATLFF. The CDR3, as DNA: TGTGCCAGCAGTTTAACGGGACGGAGGGCTACACTGTTTTTT.

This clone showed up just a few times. The DNA of the CDR3 is TGCGCCAGCAGCTTGCTGTCAGGGGTGAACACTGAAGCTTTCTTT. Encoded protein: CASSLLSGVNTEAFF. The chain combines TRBV5-1 with TRBJ1-1; possibly TRBD1 for D (6 bases). This CDR3 comprises 15 residues. Looked up from germline, CDR1 is SGHRS and CDR2 is YFSETQ. V lost 1 base and J lost 0, with 10 bases in between.